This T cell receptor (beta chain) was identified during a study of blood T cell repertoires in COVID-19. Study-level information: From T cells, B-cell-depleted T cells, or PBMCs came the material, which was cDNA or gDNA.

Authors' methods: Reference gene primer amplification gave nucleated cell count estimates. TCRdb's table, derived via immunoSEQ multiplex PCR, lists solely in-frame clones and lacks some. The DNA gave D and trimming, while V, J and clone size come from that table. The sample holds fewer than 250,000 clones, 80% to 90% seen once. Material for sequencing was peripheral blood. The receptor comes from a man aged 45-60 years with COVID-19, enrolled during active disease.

The CDR3 region has the DNA TGCGCCAGCAGCTTCTCGGGAGGGCCGATAGATACGCAGTATTTT. Protein product: CASSFSGGPIDTQYF. V usage is TRBV5-1 and J usage is TRBJ2-3; 8 bases are shared with TRBD2. Germline V lookup: CDR1 SGHRS, CDR2 YFSETQ. V lost 2 bases, J lost 5 bases, and 7 bases stayed unmatched. The CDR3 totals 15 residues.